A selection of T cell receptor beta chains follows, all from one sample in a study of T cells in Graves' hyperthyroidism and ophthalmopathy. Each CDR3 protein is one row after TCRdb ran MiXCR on the multiplex PCR reads. The repertoire includes 200,000 to 250,000 distinct CDR3 sequences, around 26% of them detected once, and roughly 32% sits in the top ten. Sequencing input: blood. These TCRs come from a woman in her 40s with Graves' ophthalmopathy. The conserved cysteine and the conserved F or W are not part of the CDR3 here.

J gene,V gene,CDR3 length,CDR3 protein
TRBJ2-5,TRBV27,11,ASSLLFGETQY
TRBJ2-7,TRBV5-1,10,ASSLTAREQY
TRBJ1-1,TRBV19,13,ASAGTVNMNTEAF
TRBJ1-1,TRBV14,13,ASSLTGTGSTEAF
TRBJ2-7,TRBV6-1,14,ASSEVSSGTGYEQY
TRBJ1-1,TRBV9,11,ASSVDSVGGTF
TRBJ1-3,TRBV9,10,ASSGVDNTIY
TRBJ1-4,TRBV9,15,ASSVVRPGGTNEKLF
TRBJ1-6,TRBV5-1,13,ASSWTQGRNSPLH
TRBJ2-7,TRBV12-3/TRBV12-4,14,ASSFSRVGFSYEQY
TRBJ2-3,TRBV7-9,12,ASSLSLTTDTQY
TRBJ2-7,TRBV9,12,ASSVADRVGEQY
TRBJ1-5,TRBV6-5,13,ASSQTGSSNQPQH
TRBJ2-2,TRBV4-1,15,ASSQETSAANTGELF
TRBJ2-7,TRBV12-3/TRBV12-4,13,ASSSLAGLSYEQY
TRBJ2-7,TRBV28,13,ASSYFSGSSYEQY
TRBJ2-5,TRBV19,15,ASSIGMTGVAVQPQY
TRBJ2-5,TRBV12-5,12,ASGLGQGYETQY
TRBJ2-1,TRBV29-1,12,SVPTGRSYNEQF
TRBJ2-7,TRBV27,12,ASSFTGGRYEQY
TRBJ2-7,TRBV2,11,AIGALDSYEQY
TRBJ2-7,TRBV5-1,12,ASSFRTASHEQY
TRBJ1-1,TRBV11-2,14,ASSLGGQLLNTEAF
TRBJ1-1,TRBV20-1,11,SAPGRPNTEAF
TRBJ2-7,TRBV12-3/TRBV12-4,12,ASRSTGLPYEQY
TRBJ1-1,TRBV5-6,12,ASSLLSRNTEAF
TRBJ1-2,TRBV28,12,ASSLGGQSDRYT
TRBJ1-1,TRBV19,12,ASRNWASNTEAF
TRBJ2-6,TRBV4-2,15,ASSQGTSSSGANVLT
TRBJ1-1,TRBV19,12,ASSPDRADTEAF
TRBJ2-5,TRBV6-1,13,ASSERYGYQETQY
TRBJ2-5,TRBV10-3,10,AIRDSKETQY
TRBJ1-5,TRBV27,14,ASSNAFRGGDQPQH
TRBJ2-7,TRBV28,13,ASSLQFILSGEQY
TRBJ2-5,TRBV13,12,ASSLSAGEETQY